This TCR beta chain was sequenced during a study of T cells in Graves' hyperthyroidism and ophthalmopathy. This CDR3 spans 14 amino acids. Germline loops: CDR1 SNHLY, CDR2 FYNNEI. Trimming took 4 bases from V and 8 from J; bases not matched to a gene: 7. Study conclusions and caveats: Blood also held most thyroid clonotypes expanded beyond 0.001.

A word on this clonotype: Its antigen is still unknown.

Patients aged 18 to 65 with hyperthyroidism were newly diagnosed, with duration under 2 months. Researchers amplified the TCR beta CDR3 regions from RNA transcripts. HTBI primers were the set used in a first-round RT-PCR of the TCR CDR3. TCRdb redid the calling of the multiplex PCR reads with MiXCR, one entry per CDR3 protein. The table shows more than 75,000 distinct CDR3 sequences, with roughly half occurring only once. The chain uses TRBV2 and TRBJ1-4; 7 bases line up with TRBD1. Input material: blood. The TCR sequence derives from a woman between 40 and 50 years old with Graves' hyperthyroidism. In DNA, the CDR3 is TGTGCCAGCAGTGGTTACGACAGGGAGGAAAAACTGTTTTTT. This encodes CASSGYDREEKLFF.